What follows describes a single T cell receptor (beta chain). Antigen unknown. This entry is derived from a study of vaccination effects on CD4 cells after COVID-19. The CDR3 totals 16 residues. Germline CDR1 reads SEHNR; CDR2 reads FQNEAQ (reference sequence). Between the trimmed V and J ends, which lost 7 bases and 8 bases, there was a span of 24 bases. With the ViraFEST assay, the study expanded antigen-specific CD4+ T cells using viral peptide pools, then sequenced them. Following a roughly 11-day culture, CD4+ T cells were purified. Vaccinated participants had no history of SARS-CoV-2 infection and tested negative for nucleocapsid antibodies. Wells containing two million PBMC each were cultured with roughly 10 IU/ml IL-2 and approximately 10 ug/ml peptides. Clones were sequenced by immunoSEQ multiplex PCR, and TCRdb holds only the in-frame ones, with some missing. The table lists just under 75,000 clones, roughly 79% of them singletons, with roughly 2.9% in the top ten.

This sequence was found in a human donor who received a COVID-19 vaccine. The sequencing here drew on CD4+ T cells from PBMCs cultured with HCoV-NL63 spike peptides, taken before COVID-19 vaccination. The chain recombines TRBV7-9 with TRBJ2-1; possibly TRBD2 for D (6 bases). The CDR3 sequence is CASNRVGGLTAYEQFF. The CDR3 bases are TGTGCCAGCAACCGAGTAGGCGGACTAACTGCCTATGAGCAGTTCTTC.